This is a list of T cell receptor beta chains from one sample in a study of blood T cell repertoires in COVID-19. Sequencing used immunoSEQ multiplex PCR; TCRdb keeps in-frame clones, though not all of them. Among approximately 290,000 clones, 90% to 95% were seen once, and the ten largest hold about 2%. Sequenced input: peripheral blood. These receptors all stem from a woman in her twenties or thirties with COVID-19, enrolled during active disease. CDR3s leave out the opening cysteine and the closing phenylalanine or tryptophan. Each record gives: V gene, J gene, CDR3 protein.

>TRBV29-1|TRBJ2-7
SVEVGTGLDEQY
>TRBV20-1|TRBJ1-2
SASTGEGYT
>TRBV27|TRBJ1-2
ASSLQGPNYGYT
>TRBV18|TRBJ2-2
ASSPLDYWNTGELF
>TRBV5-6|TRBJ2-1
ASSLGLAGGTYNEQF
>TRBV4-2|TRBJ2-1
ASSQEYSSYNEQF
>TRBV6-5|TRBJ2-3
ASSFRSTDTQY
>TRBV2|TRBJ1-2
ASSSGTDYGYT
>TRBV2|TRBJ1-1
ARGAGDTEAF
>TRBV29-1|TRBJ1-2
SVERQALPGNGYT
>TRBV19|TRBJ1-5
ATTNPGTGPSGQPQH
>TRBV19|TRBJ1-1
ASSMRGREEAF
>TRBV27|TRBJ2-1
ASSRPGLADYNEQF
>TRBV5-6|TRBJ2-1
ASSLFYYNEQF
>TRBV27|TRBJ1-2
ASSLSRTGTGGYGYT
>TRBV2|TRBJ2-7
ASSEVRGGEMEQY
>TRBV7-9|TRBJ1-4
ASRTDRGDEKLF
>TRBV18|TRBJ1-2
ASSAGQGAYYGYT
>TRBV19|TRBJ1-3
ASRPYGTETGNTIY
>TRBV20-1|TRBJ1-1
SASYFSAEAF
>TRBV11-3|TRBJ2-7
ASSLNGVQGASEQY
>TRBV5-6|TRBJ1-1
ASSFGTGSVNTEAF
>TRBV27|TRBJ2-1
ASIPGLAGFIIQEQF
>TRBV6-2/TRBV6-3|TRBJ1-5
ASSYGRSFNQPQH
>TRBV11-2|TRBJ1-5
ASSFDRGSNQPQH
>TRBV28|TRBJ2-5
ASMGAGQQETQY
>TRBV10-3|TRBJ1-2
ASRGLEDGYT
>TRBV7-2|TRBJ2-7
ASSSLRDRTYEQY
>TRBV6-6|TRBJ2-7
ASSYRGQISYEQY
>TRBV12-1|TRBJ1-5
ASSWEQENQPQH
>TRBV4-1|TRBJ1-1
ASSFLQLNTEAF
>TRBV6-4|TRBJ2-3
ASSPGTGGHTQY
>TRBV27|TRBJ1-2
ASSSLFPVRDDYGYT
>TRBV5-8|TRBJ2-1
ASSPWTVENEQF
>TRBV19|TRBJ2-7
AGSAGTGGNYEQY